The TCR beta chain described here comes from a study of blood T cell repertoires in COVID-19. Study-level background: The cDNA or gDNA used as material had been derived from T cells, B-cell-depleted T cells, or PBMCs.

Original analysis: Cell counts per sample came from amplifying reference gene primers. Generated by immunoSEQ multiplex PCR, the TCRdb table keeps only in-frame clones and is missing some. D and trimming were read from the DNA, whereas the V and J calls and clone size are those reported in that table. The sample includes tens of thousands of clones, around four fifths of them seen just once. Between the trimmed V and J ends, which lost 3 bases and 2 bases, there was a span of 7 bases. Germline V gene lookup returns CDR1 ENHRY and CDR2 SYGVKD. CDR3 length: 13 amino acids. This chain uses TRBV10-3 with TRBJ1-2, with no clear D. Material: peripheral blood. The TCR sequence derives from a woman aged 60 to 75 with acute or convalescent COVID-19. CDR3 nucleotides: TGTGCCATCAGTGATAACGGGAACTATGGCTACACCTTC. Its translation: CAISDNGNYGYTF.